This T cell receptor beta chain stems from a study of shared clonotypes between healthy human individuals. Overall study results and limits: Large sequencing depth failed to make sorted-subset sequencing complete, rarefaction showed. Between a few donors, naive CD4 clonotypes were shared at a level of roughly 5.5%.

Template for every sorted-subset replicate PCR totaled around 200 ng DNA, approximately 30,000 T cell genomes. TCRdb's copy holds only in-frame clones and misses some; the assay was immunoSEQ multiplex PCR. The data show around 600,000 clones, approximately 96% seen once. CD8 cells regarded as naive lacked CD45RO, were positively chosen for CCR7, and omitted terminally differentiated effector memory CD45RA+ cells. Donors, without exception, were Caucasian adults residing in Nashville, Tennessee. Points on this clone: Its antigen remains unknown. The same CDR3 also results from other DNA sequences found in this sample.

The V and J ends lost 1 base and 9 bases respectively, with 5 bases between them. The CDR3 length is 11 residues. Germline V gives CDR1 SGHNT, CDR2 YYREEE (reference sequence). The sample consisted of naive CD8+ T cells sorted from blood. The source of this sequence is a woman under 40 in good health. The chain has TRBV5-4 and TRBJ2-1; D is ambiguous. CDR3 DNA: TGTGCCAGCAGCTTGTCGGTTGAGCAGTTCTTC. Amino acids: CASSLSVEQFF. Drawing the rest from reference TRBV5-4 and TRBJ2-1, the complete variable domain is ETGVTQSPTHLIKTRGQQVTLRCSSQSGHNTVSWYQQALGQGPQFIFQYYREEENGRGNFPPRFSGLQFPNYSSELNVNALELDDSALYLCASSLSVEQFFGPGTRLTVL.